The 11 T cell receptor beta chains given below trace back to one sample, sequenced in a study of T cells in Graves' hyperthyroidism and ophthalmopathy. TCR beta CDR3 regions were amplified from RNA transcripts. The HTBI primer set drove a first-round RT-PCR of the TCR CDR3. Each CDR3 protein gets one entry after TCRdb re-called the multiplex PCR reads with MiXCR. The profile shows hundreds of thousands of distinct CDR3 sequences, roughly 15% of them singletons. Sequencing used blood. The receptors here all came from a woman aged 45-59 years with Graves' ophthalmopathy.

In nucleotides, the CDR3 is TGTGCCACCAGCAGAGTCCTGGGACTAGCGGGCGAGCAGTACTTC. Residues: CATSRVLGLAGEQYF. V usage is TRBV15 and J usage is TRBJ2-7; 12 bases line up with TRBD2. Germline lookup yields CDR1 LNHNV and CDR2 YYDKDF (reference sequence). V shed 1 base and J 6 bases; nucleotides not matched to a gene: 4. This CDR3 region has 15 residues.

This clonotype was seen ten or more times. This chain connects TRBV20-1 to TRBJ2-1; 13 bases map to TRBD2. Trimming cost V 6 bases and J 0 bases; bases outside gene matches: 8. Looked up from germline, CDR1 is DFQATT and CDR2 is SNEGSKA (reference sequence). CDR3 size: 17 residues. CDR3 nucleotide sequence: TGCAGTGCCACGGGACTAGCGGGGCCGCGCTCCTACAATGAGCAGTTCTTC. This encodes CSATGLAGPRSYNEQFF.

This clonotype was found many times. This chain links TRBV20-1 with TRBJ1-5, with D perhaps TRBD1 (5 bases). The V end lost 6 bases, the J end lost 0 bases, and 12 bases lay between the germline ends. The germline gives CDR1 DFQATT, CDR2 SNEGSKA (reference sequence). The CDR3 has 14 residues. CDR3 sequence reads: CSASPGTSNQPQHF. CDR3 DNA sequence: TGCAGTGCCTCCCCGGGGACTAGCAATCAGCCCCAGCATTTT.

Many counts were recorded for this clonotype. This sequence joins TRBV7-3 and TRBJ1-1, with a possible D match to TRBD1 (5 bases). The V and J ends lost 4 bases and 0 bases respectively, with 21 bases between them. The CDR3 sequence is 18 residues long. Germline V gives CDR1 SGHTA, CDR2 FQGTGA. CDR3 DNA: TGTGCCAGCAGCTCACGAGGGACGGGGTCGGGGTTGAACACTGAAGCTTTCTTT. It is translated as CASSSRGTGSGLNTEAFF.

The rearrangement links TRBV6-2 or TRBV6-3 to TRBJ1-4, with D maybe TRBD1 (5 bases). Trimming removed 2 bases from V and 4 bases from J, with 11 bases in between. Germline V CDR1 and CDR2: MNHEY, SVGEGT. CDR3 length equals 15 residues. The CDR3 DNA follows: TGTGCCAGCAGTTACCCACAGGAGGTTAATGAAAAACTGTTTTTT. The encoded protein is CASSYPQEVNEKLFF.

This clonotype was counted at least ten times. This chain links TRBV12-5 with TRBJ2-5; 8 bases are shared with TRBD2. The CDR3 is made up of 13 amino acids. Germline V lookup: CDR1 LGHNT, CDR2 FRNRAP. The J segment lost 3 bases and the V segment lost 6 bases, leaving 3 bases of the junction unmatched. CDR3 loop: CASGPLAEETQYF. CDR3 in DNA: TGTGCTAGTGGACCACTAGCGGAAGAGACCCAGTACTTC.

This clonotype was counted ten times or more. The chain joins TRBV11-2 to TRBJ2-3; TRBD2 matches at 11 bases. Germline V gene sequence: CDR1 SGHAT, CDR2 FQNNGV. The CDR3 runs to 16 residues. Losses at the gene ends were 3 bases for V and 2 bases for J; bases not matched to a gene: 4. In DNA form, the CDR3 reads TGTGCCAGCAGCTTTCTAGCGGGAGGCCTCACAGATACGCAGTATTTT. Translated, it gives CASSFLAGGLTDTQYF.

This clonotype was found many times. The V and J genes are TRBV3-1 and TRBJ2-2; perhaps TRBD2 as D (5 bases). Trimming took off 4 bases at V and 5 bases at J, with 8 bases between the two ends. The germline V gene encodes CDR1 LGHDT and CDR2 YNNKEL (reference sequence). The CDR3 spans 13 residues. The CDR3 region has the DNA TGTGCCAGCAGCCTACGGGAAACCGGGGAGCTGTTTTTT. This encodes CASSLRETGELFF.

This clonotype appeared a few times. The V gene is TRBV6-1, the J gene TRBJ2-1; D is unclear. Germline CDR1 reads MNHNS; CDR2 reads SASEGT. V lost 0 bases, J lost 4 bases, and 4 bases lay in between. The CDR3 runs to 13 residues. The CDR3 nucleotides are TGTGCCAGCAGTGAAGCCTTATACAATGAGCAGTTCTTC. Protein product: CASSEALYNEQFF.

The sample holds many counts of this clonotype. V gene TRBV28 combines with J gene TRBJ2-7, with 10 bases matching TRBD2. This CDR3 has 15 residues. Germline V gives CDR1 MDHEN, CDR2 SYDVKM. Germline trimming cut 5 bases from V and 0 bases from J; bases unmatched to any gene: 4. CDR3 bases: TGTGCCAGCAGTGGACTAGCGGCTAGCTCCTACGAGCAGTACTTC. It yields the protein CASSGLAASSYEQYF.

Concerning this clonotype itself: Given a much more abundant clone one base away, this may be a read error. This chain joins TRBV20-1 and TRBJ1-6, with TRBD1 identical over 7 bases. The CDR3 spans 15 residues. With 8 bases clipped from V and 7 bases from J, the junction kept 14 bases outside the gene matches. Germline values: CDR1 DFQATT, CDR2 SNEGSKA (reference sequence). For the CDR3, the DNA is TGCAGTTCCCAAAGACTCTCCAGGGGGAATTCACCCCTCCACTTT. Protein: CSSQRLSRGNSPLHF.